The clone carrying this T cell receptor beta chain was observed a few times. Its cognate antigen is unknown. The authors reverse transcribed all of the isolated RNA, so sequencing captured expressed TCRB transcripts. Measured with immunoSEQ multiplex PCR; TCRdb has only the in-frame clones, and not every one. This sample has approximately 250,000 clones, with roughly 24% found just once. This entry is derived from a study of beta chain features in type 1 diabetes. In the study overall: Patients looked much like healthy donors when it came to age, gender and cell yields.

The study, taken as a whole, reports: Any HLA effect on TCRB rearrangement was left unresolved by small sub-analyses. Type 1 diabetes patients had TCRB CDR3s that were shorter (moderately but significantly so) in all four CD4+ subsets. PCR might favor shorter templates, but any such skew would affect patients and controls equally.

Germline V lookup: CDR1 MNHEY, CDR2 SMNVEV (reference sequence). Germline trimming cut 4 bases from V and 5 bases from J; bases unmatched to any gene: 5. CDR3 length: 14 residues. This chain connects TRBV27 to TRBJ1-5; TRBD1 agrees at 7 bases. The sequence was obtained from a woman in her twenties or thirties with type 1 diabetes. Sequenced input: naive CD4+ T cells from blood. CDR3 nucleotides: TGTGCCAGCAGTTCGAGGACAGGCCATCAGCCCCAGCATTTT. It yields the protein CASSSRTGHQPQHF.